This T cell receptor beta chain was sequenced during a study of blood T cell repertoires in COVID-19. Turning to the study itself: Sources were T cells, B-cell-depleted T cells, or PBMCs; the material itself was cDNA or gDNA.

Germline V CDR1 and CDR2: SNHLY, FYNNEI. Trimming stripped 6 bases from V and 3 bases from J, with 12 bases between. This CDR3 is built from 15 residues. Sequencing was performed with immunoSEQ multiplex PCR; in TCRdb, only in-frame clones are kept and a portion is missing. The sample carries about 200,000 clones, approximately 80% recorded once. The TCR was taken from a woman aged 80 or over with acute or convalescent COVID-19. The V and J genes are TRBV2 and TRBJ2-6; D is undetermined. Sequenced: peripheral blood. DNA for the CDR3: TGTGCCAGCAGGACCGGAGCAGATGGGGCCAACGTCCTGACTTTC. Its protein product is CASRTGADGANVLTF.